These 32 T cell receptor beta chains were all obtained from the same sample, sequenced in a study of blood T cell repertoires in COVID-19. The repertoire was sequenced with immunoSEQ multiplex PCR; TCRdb's copy has only in-frame clones and lacks some. Altogether around 310,000 clones are present, over 85% being singletons, with the ten largest covering over 9%. The sample comprised PBMCs or T cells enriched from blood (not recorded which). The receptors were gathered from a woman between 25 and 40 years old who had recovered from COVID-19.

V and J are TRBV6-5 and TRBJ1-3; unclear D gene. Germline V gives CDR1 MNHEY, CDR2 SVGAGI. The V gene lost 4 bases and the J gene lost 8 bases, with 15 bases spanning the gap. The CDR3 totals 14 residues. CDR3 bases: TGTGCCAGCAGTTCGGGGTGGGGTCCGGACACCATATATTTT. It is translated as CASSSGWGPDTIYF.

The chain recombines TRBV7-2 with TRBJ2-3; TRBD1 agrees at 12 bases. Germline V gene data show CDR1 as SGHTA and CDR2 as FQGNSA. The CDR3 runs to 15 residues. Trimming at V came to 3 bases and at J to 11 bases, leaving 9 bases not matched to a gene. The CDR3 protein is CASSFEMGQGAQQYF. The DNA for the CDR3 is TGTGCCAGCAGCTTTGAGATGGGACAGGGGGCGCAGCAGTATTTT. The full variable domain, rest sourced from reference TRBV7-2 and TRBJ2-3, is GAGVSQSPSNKVTEKGKDVELRCDPISGHTALYWYRQSLGQGLEFLIYFQGNSAPDKSGLPSDRFSAERTGGSVSTLTIQRTQQEDSAVYLCASSFEMGQGAQQYFGPGTRLTVL.

The CDR3 DNA reads as TGTGCCAGCAGCCAATCTTGGACAGGGTTATATCAGCCCCAGCATTTT. Encoded protein: CASSQSWTGLYQPQHF. The rearrangement joins TRBV3-1 (or the pseudogene TRBV3-2) to TRBJ1-5; 8 positions match TRBD1. This CDR3 has 16 amino acids. Per germline, CDR1 LGHDT and CDR2 YNNKEL (reference sequence). V was pared by 2 bases and J by 5 bases, with 8 bases of the junction left unmatched.

The gene calls are TRBV5-6 and TRBJ2-7; TRBD2 agrees at 9 bases. Germline values: CDR1 SGHDT, CDR2 YYEEEE. The CDR3 covers 15 residues. V was clipped by 4 bases and J by 3 bases; unmatched bases: 8. The chain's CDR3 is CASSQLSGGGYEQYF. CDR3 nucleotide sequence: TGTGCCAGCAGCCAGCTTAGCGGGGGTGGCTACGAGCAGTACTTC.

The gene calls are TRBV18 and TRBJ1-2; 12 bases match TRBD1. V was clipped by 3 bases and J by 12 bases; unmatched bases: 8. CDR1 is KGHSH and CDR2 is LQKENI in the germline V gene. The CDR3 consists of 14 residues. In DNA, the CDR3 is TGTGCCAGCTCACCGGGGACAGGGGGCGCATTGGACACCTTC. Translation: CASSPGTGGALDTF.

The chain carries TRBV9 and TRBJ1-4; 9 bases match TRBD1. The CDR3 loop spans 14 amino acids. The V gene's germline CDR1 is SGDLS and CDR2 YYNGEE. Losses at the gene ends were 2 bases for V and 8 bases for J; bases not matched to a gene: 4. CDR3 protein: CASSVGQGPEKLFF. The CDR3 DNA follows: TGTGCCAGCAGCGTGGGACAGGGCCCGGAAAAACTGTTTTTT.

V is TRBV29-1 and J is TRBJ2-7; 11 nucleotides line up with TRBD2. With V trimmed by 7 bases and J by 7 bases, 9 bases remained unmatched. The CDR3 is 13 amino acids. Germline values: CDR1 SQVTM, CDR2 ANQGSEA. CDR3 region: CSARLAGRGEQYF. In nucleotides, the CDR3 is TGCAGCGCCCGACTAGCGGGGAGAGGAGAGCAGTACTTC.

V gene TRBV2 combines with J gene TRBJ2-7; D perhaps matches TRBD2 (5 bases). The CDR3 contains 13 residues. Trimming left V 10 bases short and J 5 bases short, with 18 bases between. Germline-derived CDR1 and CDR2 are SNHLY and FYNNEI. This CDR3 is CAIRRLVKDEQYF. The CDR3 DNA sequence: TGTGCCATTCGGAGGCTAGTCAAAGACGAGCAGTACTTC.

The table lists this clone with a count of one. The V and J genes are TRBV6-5 and TRBJ2-7; 9 nucleotides match TRBD1. Germline CDR1 MNHEY, CDR2 SVGAGI. The CDR3 contains 15 residues. Trimming at V came to 7 bases and at J to 3 bases, leaving 10 bases not matched to a gene. CDR3 loop: CASKDRGILDYEQYF. The CDR3 DNA follows: TGTGCCAGCAAGGACAGGGGAATTCTGGACTACGAGCAGTACTTC.

V usage is TRBV9 and J usage is TRBJ2-2, with 9 bases lining up with TRBD1. The trim removed 3 bases at V and 4 bases at J, leaving 4 bases unmatched. The germline V gene has CDR1 SGDLS and CDR2 YYNGEE. The CDR3 totals 15 residues. The CDR3 region has the DNA TGTGCCAGCAGCGCGACAGGGGGACCCACCGGGGAGCTGTTTTTT. Its translation: CASSATGGPTGELFF.

The chain is built from TRBV12-3 or TRBV12-4 and TRBJ2-1; a possible D gene is TRBD1 (5 bases). Deletions cut 3 bases from V and 8 bases from J, with 8 bases between. This CDR3 comprises 12 residues. The CDR3 region has the DNA TGTGCCAGCAGTTTGGGGCCACATGAGCAGTTCTTC. As protein: CASSLGPHEQFF.

This clone was counted once. The DNA for the CDR3 is TGTGCCAGCAGCGGCGGGACAGAGTCTTACGAGCAGTACTTC. Translation gives CASSGGTESYEQYF. The gene calls are TRBV9 and TRBJ2-7; perhaps TRBD1 as D (7 bases). Trimming cost V 3 bases and J 4 bases, with 14 bases left between them. Germline CDR1 and CDR2: SGDLS and YYNGEE. The CDR3 spans 14 residues. Full variable domain (remainder filled in from reference TRBV9 and TRBJ2-7): DSGVTQTPKHLITATGQRVTLRCSPRSGDLSVYWYQQSLDQGLQFLIQYYNGEERAKGNILERFSAQQFPDLHSELNLSSLELGDSALYFCASSGGTESYEQYFGPGTRLTVT.

The rearrangement joins TRBV7-2 to TRBJ1-5, with a possible D match to TRBD1 (5 bases). This CDR3 contains 16 residues. V was clipped by 4 bases and J by 6 bases, with 19 bases between them. Germline CDR1 and CDR2: SGHTA and FQGNSA. The CDR3 loop reads CASSSSGPGGGQPQHF. The CDR3 bases are TGTGCCAGCAGCTCGAGCGGACCGGGGGGAGGTCAGCCCCAGCATTTT.

About this clone itself: This CDR3 is also generated by other DNA sequences in the sample. The V and J genes are TRBV7-3 and TRBJ1-6; D gene ambiguous. The CDR3 sequence is 13 residues long. Per germline, CDR1 SGHTA and CDR2 FQGTGA. Trimming stripped 1 base from V and 7 bases from J, with 5 bases between. The CDR3 bases are TGTGCCAGCAGCTTAAGTCTAAATTCACCCCTCCACTTT. Residues: CASSLSLNSPLHF.

This chain links TRBV18 with TRBJ2-3; weak D call: TRBD1 (5 bases). Trimming cost V 10 bases and J 1 base, with 12 bases left between them. Germline CDR1 and CDR2: KGHSH and LQKENI. This CDR3 spans 13 amino acids. The CDR3 DNA sequence: TGTGCCACCAACCAGGGCGGCACAGATACGCAGTATTTT. This gives the protein CATNQGGTDTQYF.

The rearrangement links TRBV7-9 to TRBJ2-3; 7 positions match TRBD1. CDR3 size: 14 residues. The ends lost 3 bases at V and 2 bases at J; junction bases unmatched: 2. Per germline, CDR1 SEHNR and CDR2 FQNEAQ (reference sequence). The CDR3 DNA reads as TGTGCCAGCAGCTTGACAGGGCTCACAGATACGCAGTATTTT. Its translation is CASSLTGLTDTQYF.

The V gene is TRBV5-1, the J gene TRBJ1-1, with D uncertain. Germline V gives CDR1 SGHRS, CDR2 YFSETQ. The V end was cut by 0 bases, the J end by 4 bases, with 7 bases between. The CDR3 is 13 amino acids. The CDR3 sequence is CASSLGHGTEAFF. In DNA, the CDR3 is TGCGCCAGCAGCTTGGGACACGGCACTGAAGCTTTCTTT. The variable domain in full, with the rest retrieved from reference TRBV5-1 and TRBJ1-1, is KAGVTQTPRYLIKTRGQQVTLSCSPISGHRSVSWYQQTPGQGLQFLFEYFSETQRNKGNFPGRFSGRQFSNSRSEMNVSTLELGDSALYLCASSLGHGTEAFFGQGTRLTVV.

This rearrangement joins TRBV5-1 to TRBJ2-5, with 11 bases fitting TRBD2. This CDR3 is 16 amino acids long. V was clipped by 1 base and J by 2 bases; unmatched bases: 4. Germline values: CDR1 SGHRS, CDR2 YFSETQ. CDR3 residues: CASSLPTSGAQETQYF. The CDR3 nucleotides are TGCGCCAGCAGCTTGCCGACTAGCGGGGCACAAGAGACCCAGTACTTC.

Here the CDR3 DNA reads TGCGCCAGCAGCCAAGATCTTGGCAGCGGGGAGCTGTTTTTT. As protein: CASSQDLGSGELFF. The chain couples TRBV4-3 to TRBJ2-2; D ambiguous. The germline V gene has CDR1 LGHNA and CDR2 YSLEER. The CDR3 spans 14 residues. V was shortened by 0 bases and J by 7 bases, with 9 bases between the two germline ends.

J is TRBJ2-3 and V is TRBV27, with 10 positions matching TRBD2. CDR1 is MNHEY and CDR2 is SMNVEV in the germline V gene (reference sequence). With 9 bases clipped from V and 3 bases from J, the junction kept 18 bases outside the gene matches. The CDR3 length is 18 residues. In nucleotides, the CDR3 is TGTGCCAGTACAACAGCGGGAGGGCCGGGGCAAGGGACAGATACGCAGTATTTT. It specifies CASTTAGGPGQGTDTQYF.

V gene TRBV9 combines with J gene TRBJ2-2; D is possibly TRBD1 (5 bases). The CDR3 loop spans 18 amino acids. V lost 0 bases and J 7 bases, leaving 22 bases between the germline ends. Germline V gene sequence: CDR1 SGDLS, CDR2 YYNGEE. DNA for the CDR3: TGTGCCAGCAGCGTAGAATGGGGAAGGGGCCCCAGGGACGGGGAGCTGTTTTTT. It yields the protein CASSVEWGRGPRDGELFF. The whole variable domain, remainder taken from reference TRBV9 and TRBJ2-2, is DSGVTQTPKHLITATGQRVTLRCSPRSGDLSVYWYQQSLDQGLQFLIQYYNGEERAKGNILERFSAQQFPDLHSELNLSSLELGDSALYFCASSVEWGRGPRDGELFFGEGSRLTVL.

This clone was counted between two and nine times. The chain combines TRBV18 with TRBJ2-5, with 7 bases matching TRBD2. The germline V gene has CDR1 KGHSH and CDR2 LQKENI. This CDR3 has 18 amino acids. The V gene end was trimmed by 1 base and the J gene end by 2 bases; junction bases not matched to a gene: 13. The CDR3 nucleotides read TGTGCCAGCTCACCACGCCTCCTCTCTAGCGGTTTACAAGAGACCCAGTACTTC. Its translation: CASSPRLLSSGLQETQYF.

This clone was observed a single time. The chain has TRBV6-2 or TRBV6-3 and TRBJ2-3, with 14 bases that match TRBD2. This CDR3 is built from 19 residues. V gave up 6 bases and J gave up 3 bases; unmatched junction bases: 14. CDR1 and CDR2 from the germline V gene are MNHEY and SVGEGT. CDR3 nucleotide sequence: TGTGCCAGCAGCCTTACCCCCCCGGGACTAGCGGGAGTGACAGATACGCAGTATTTT. This translates into CASSLTPPGLAGVTDTQYF.

This chain connects TRBV3-1 (or the pseudogene TRBV3-2) to TRBJ2-3; 10 bases are a match to TRBD2. The junction had 2 bases not matched to a gene; V was cut back by 4 bases and J by 1 base. The CDR3 loop spans 15 amino acids. The germline V gene has CDR1 LGHDT and CDR2 YNNKEL (reference sequence). This chain's CDR3 is CASSPSGRGTDTQYF. The CDR3 DNA reads TGTGCCAGCAGCCCGAGCGGGAGGGGCACAGATACGCAGTATTTT.

This clone was seen a few times. The chain recombines TRBV28 with TRBJ2-1, with 11 positions matching TRBD2. This CDR3 is built from 16 residues. Germline V gene sequence: CDR1 MDHEN, CDR2 SYDVKM. The V segment lost 5 bases and the J segment 5 bases; nucleotides outside the gene matches: 8. The CDR3 here is CASSRLAGKIDNEQFF. CDR3 DNA sequence: TGTGCCAGCAGTCGACTAGCGGGAAAGATCGACAATGAGCAGTTCTTC.

The chain employs TRBV5-1 and TRBJ1-6; 8 positions match TRBD1. The ends lost 5 bases at V and 9 bases at J; junction bases unmatched: 13. Germline V gene lookup returns CDR1 SGHRS and CDR2 YFSETQ. The CDR3 contains 16 residues. The CDR3 spells CASRPGQGHSGSPLHF. The CDR3 DNA follows: TGCGCCAGCAGGCCTGGACAGGGCCATAGCGGTTCACCCCTCCACTTT.

The rearrangement links TRBV5-6 to TRBJ1-5; 8 bases agree with TRBD1. Germline CDR1 reads SGHDT; CDR2 reads YYEEEE. The CDR3 extends over 15 amino acids. Unmatched junction bases numbered 8, after V lost 3 bases and J lost 6 bases. The CDR3 region has the DNA TGTGCCAGCAGCTACGGTACAGGGGGTATTCAGCCCCAGCATTTT. Protein sequence: CASSYGTGGIQPQHF. Supplemented by reference TRBV5-6 and TRBJ1-5, the full variable domain reads DAGVTQSPTHLIKTRGQQVTLRCSPKSGHDTVSWYQQALGQGPQFIFQYYEEEERQRGNFPDRFSGHQFPNYSSELNVNALLLGDSALYLCASSYGTGGIQPQHFGDGTRLSIL.

This chain connects TRBV29-1 to TRBJ2-5; D is perhaps TRBD2 (7 bases). Germline lookup yields CDR1 SQVTM and CDR2 ANQGSEA. V gave up 0 bases and J gave up 4 bases, with 15 bases separating them. This CDR3 contains 15 residues. The CDR3 loop reads CSVEETGGARETQYF. Written as DNA, the CDR3 is TGCAGCGTTGAAGAGACTGGGGGGGCGAGAGAGACCCAGTACTTC.

The genes are TRBV6-5 and TRBJ1-2; 7 nucleotides line up with TRBD1. The junction had 7 bases not matched to a gene; V was cut back by 6 bases and J by 6 bases. Looked up from germline, CDR1 is MNHEY and CDR2 is SVGAGI. The CDR3 contains 13 residues. Here the CDR3 reads CASSPTGYHGYTF. CDR3 in DNA: TGTGCCAGCAGCCCGACAGGGTATCATGGCTACACCTTC.

This rearrangement joins TRBV19 to TRBJ1-1; the match to TRBD1 covers 10 bases. V gave up 7 bases and J gave up 4 bases; unmatched junction bases: 3. CDR1 is LNHDA and CDR2 is SQIVND in the germline V gene (reference sequence). The CDR3 covers 13 residues. CDR3 loop: CASKDRGPTEAFF. CDR3 nucleotides: TGTGCCAGTAAAGACAGGGGGCCCACTGAAGCTTTCTTT.

The gene calls are TRBV11-1 and TRBJ1-2; the D gene is possibly TRBD1 (5 bases). Between the trimmed V and J ends, which lost 1 base and 0 bases, there was a span of 6 bases. The length of the CDR3 is 14 residues. Per the germline V gene, CDR1 is SGHAT and CDR2 is FQDESV (reference sequence). CDR3 nucleotides: TGTGCCAGCAGCTTAGGACAGCCTAACTATGGCTACACCTTC. Protein product: CASSLGQPNYGYTF. The full variable domain, rest sourced from reference TRBV11-1 and TRBJ1-2, is EAEVAQSPRYKITEKSQAVAFWCDPISGHATLYWYRQILGQGPELLVQFQDESVVDDSQLPKDRFSAERLKGVDSTLKIQPAELGDSAMYLCASSLGQPNYGYTFGSGTRLTVV.

The genes are TRBV5-5 and TRBJ2-7; 11 bases agree with TRBD2. The germline V gene encodes CDR1 SGHKS and CDR2 YYEKEE (reference sequence). The CDR3 spans 13 residues. The V segment lost 7 bases and the J segment 6 bases; nucleotides outside the gene matches: 6. In nucleotides, the CDR3 is TGTGCCAGCCAAGTAGCGGGAGGGTTCGAGCAGTACTTC. It specifies CASQVAGGFEQYF.